A single sample gave rise to the 17 T cell receptor beta chains below, sequenced in a study of shared clonotypes between healthy human individuals (dated by TCRdb to about 2020). Receptor libraries were prepared by the immunoSEQ multiplex PCR assay. TCRdb limited this immuneACCESS table to in-frame rearrangements with V and J called. A share of clones is missing; checked studies link under half to unresolved V genes, and the rest is unexplained. Across this sample there are roughly 530,000 clones, with about 96% seen only once. The ten top clones hold about 0.057% of the sample. The specimen sequenced was naive CD4+ T cells sorted from blood. This specimen's cell subset or site label, per the study, means: CD45RA+ positively selected. The receptors derive from a woman aged 25 to 39 in good health.

V and J are TRBV6-4 and TRBJ2-2; tentative D call: TRBD2 (6 bases). Looked up from germline, CDR1 is MRHNA and CDR2 is SNTAGT. Trimming left V 0 bases short and J 6 bases short, with 14 bases between. There are 16 residues in the CDR3. DNA of the CDR3: TGTGCCAGCAGTGACTCGCGGGACTCAGGACCCGGGGAGCTGTTTTTT. It is translated as CASSDSRDSGPGELFF.

The genes are TRBV6-1 and TRBJ1-2; a weak D match, TRBD1 (5 bases). This CDR3 spans 14 amino acids. Germline values: CDR1 MNHNS, CDR2 SASEGT. Trimming left V 0 bases short and J 6 bases short, with 11 bases between. CDR3 DNA sequence: TGTGCCAGCAGTGAAGCCCGAAGAGGGGATGGCTACACCTTC. Protein: CASSEARRGDGYTF.

The chain uses TRBV19 and TRBJ2-1; TRBD1 agrees at 10 bases. CDR3 length: 15 amino acids. Germline V gene lookup returns CDR1 LNHDA and CDR2 SQIVND (reference sequence). After removal of 5 bases from V and 6 bases from J, the junction contained 7 bases not matched to a gene. This chain's CDR3 is CASSSYGTGANEQFF. For the CDR3, the DNA is TGTGCCAGTAGTTCCTACGGGACAGGGGCCAATGAGCAGTTCTTC.

The J gene is TRBJ2-1, the V gene TRBV19; 8 positions agree with TRBD2. Germline trimming cut 1 base from V and 12 bases from J; bases unmatched to any gene: 11. The CDR3 spans 15 residues. Germline V gene lookup returns CDR1 LNHDA and CDR2 SQIVND (reference sequence). Here the CDR3 reads CASSIVGTSTLGQFF. Here the CDR3 DNA reads TGTGCCAGTAGTATAGTCGGGACTAGTACCCTAGGGCAGTTCTTC.

The chain links TRBV10-3 to TRBJ2-7; D remains ambiguous. V lost 6 bases and J lost 3, with 9 bases in between. Germline assignment: CDR1 ENHRY and CDR2 SYGVKD. The CDR3 sequence is 12 residues long. CDR3 nucleotide sequence: TGTGCCATCAGCCCCGTAATCTACGAGCAGTACTTC. It translates to CAISPVIYEQYF.

The chain employs TRBV5-1 and TRBJ1-2, with D possibly matching TRBD1 (5 bases). The germline V gene encodes CDR1 SGHRS and CDR2 YFSETQ. The CDR3 contains 12 residues. V lost 4 bases to trimming and J lost 7 bases, with 11 bases between them. The CDR3 reads CASSEQGVGYTF. For the CDR3, the DNA is TGCGCCAGCAGCGAACAAGGGGTTGGCTACACCTTC.

The chain links TRBV7-9 to TRBJ2-2, with D perhaps given as TRBD1 or TRBD2 (5 bases each). The V end lost 5 bases, the J end lost 7 bases, and 11 bases lay between the germline ends. This CDR3 spans 13 amino acids. Germline V gives CDR1 SEHNR, CDR2 FQNEAQ (reference sequence). In nucleotides, the CDR3 is TGTGCCAGCAGCCTGGGGGTAGTCGGGGAGCTGTTTTTT. This sequence encodes CASSLGVVGELFF.

The table lists this clone with a few counts. The rearrangement links TRBV5-1 to TRBJ2-7; TRBD1 agrees at 9 bases. Germline V gives CDR1 SGHRS, CDR2 YFSETQ. The V and J ends lost 2 bases and 1 base, in that order; junction bases with no gene match: 4. The CDR3 has 15 amino acids. DNA of the CDR3: TGCGCCAGCAGCTTACCGGGACAGGGATCCTACGAGCAGTACTTC. Encoded protein: CASSLPGQGSYEQYF.

J is TRBJ2-7 and V is TRBV6-5, with a possible D match to TRBD1 (6 bases). Trimming took off 11 bases at V and 6 bases at J, with 14 bases between the two ends. CDR1 and CDR2 (germline): MNHEY, SVGAGI. This CDR3 comprises 11 residues. CDR3 loop: CAAKGDFEQYF. Written as DNA, the CDR3 is TGTGCCGCCAAGGGGGATTTCGAGCAGTACTTC.

V and J are TRBV19 and TRBJ2-7, with 7 bases matching TRBD1. Germline V CDR1 and CDR2: LNHDA, SQIVND (reference sequence). This CDR3 region has 15 residues. The J segment lost 2 bases and the V segment lost 4 bases, leaving 8 bases of the junction unmatched. In DNA, the CDR3 is TGTGCCAGTAGTAGCTACAGGGGACCTACCTACGAGCAGTACTTC. Translation gives CASSSYRGPTYEQYF.

The V call is TRBV5-1, the J call TRBJ1-3; D perhaps matches TRBD1 (6 bases). V was trimmed by 0 bases and J by 8 bases, leaving 15 bases between them. Germline loops: CDR1 SGHRS, CDR2 YFSETQ. CDR3 size: 15 residues. The CDR3 nucleotides are TGCGCCAGCAGCTTGGGGACAGCAAAAGGGGACACCATATATTTT. It is translated as CASSLGTAKGDTIYF.

The chain is built from TRBV10-3 and TRBJ2-5, with D unresolved. In germline, CDR1 is ENHRY, CDR2 SYGVKD. Trimming stripped 10 bases from V and 5 bases from J, with 14 bases between. CDR3 length: 12 residues. The CDR3 DNA is TGTGCCAGCGGTGGGAAGATCGAGACCCAGTACTTC. Translated: CASGGKIETQYF.

The chain has TRBV21-1 and TRBJ2-1; the table's D call of TRBD2 was not tested on the DNA. TRBV21-1 is flagged as a pseudogene. This CDR3 region has 16 residues. The CDR3 DNA sequence: TGTGCCAGCATGGGGTTAGCGGGAGGGCCGGGCAATGAGCAGTTCTTC. As protein: CASMGLAGGPGNEQFF.

The chain links TRBV29-1 to TRBJ2-7; no reliable D call. The CDR3 spans 14 residues. CDR1 is SQVTM and CDR2 is ANQGSEA in the germline V gene. V lost 6 bases to trimming and J lost 2 bases, with 17 bases between them. The CDR3 spells CSVGPGRTTYEQYF. The CDR3 coding sequence is TGCAGCGTAGGTCCAGGACGGACGACCTACGAGCAGTACTTC.

This clone came up once. The rearrangement joins TRBV6-6 to TRBJ2-5; 9 bases line up with TRBD2. The CDR3 length is 15 residues. Germline assignment: CDR1 MNHNY and CDR2 SVGAGI (reference sequence). Trimming removed 5 bases from V and 9 bases from J; junction bases left unmatched: 13. The DNA of the CDR3 is TGTGCCAGCAGTCAACCGGGACTAGCCCTATCGGCCCAGTACTTC. This encodes CASSQPGLALSAQYF.

This clone was seen just once. The V call is TRBV6-5, the J call TRBJ1-4; D is possibly TRBD1 (6 bases). Germline assignment: CDR1 MNHEY and CDR2 SVGAGI. The CDR3 has 15 amino acids. V was trimmed by 7 bases and J by 3 bases, leaving 15 bases between them. The CDR3, as DNA: TGTGCCAGCACCCTCAAGGGGGGGCCTAATGAAAAACTGTTTTTT. Amino acid sequence: CASTLKGGPNEKLFF.

The CDR3 sequence: CASSLAQGGSSYEQYF. The CDR3, as DNA: TGTGCCAGCAGCTTAGCCCAAGGGGGAAGCTCCTACGAGCAGTACTTC. The chain is built from TRBV13 and TRBJ2-7; TRBD1 is a possible D gene (6 bases). The CDR3 contains 16 residues. V lost 1 base and J 0 bases, leaving 13 bases between the germline ends. The germline V gene has CDR1 PRHDT and CDR2 FYEKMQ (reference sequence).